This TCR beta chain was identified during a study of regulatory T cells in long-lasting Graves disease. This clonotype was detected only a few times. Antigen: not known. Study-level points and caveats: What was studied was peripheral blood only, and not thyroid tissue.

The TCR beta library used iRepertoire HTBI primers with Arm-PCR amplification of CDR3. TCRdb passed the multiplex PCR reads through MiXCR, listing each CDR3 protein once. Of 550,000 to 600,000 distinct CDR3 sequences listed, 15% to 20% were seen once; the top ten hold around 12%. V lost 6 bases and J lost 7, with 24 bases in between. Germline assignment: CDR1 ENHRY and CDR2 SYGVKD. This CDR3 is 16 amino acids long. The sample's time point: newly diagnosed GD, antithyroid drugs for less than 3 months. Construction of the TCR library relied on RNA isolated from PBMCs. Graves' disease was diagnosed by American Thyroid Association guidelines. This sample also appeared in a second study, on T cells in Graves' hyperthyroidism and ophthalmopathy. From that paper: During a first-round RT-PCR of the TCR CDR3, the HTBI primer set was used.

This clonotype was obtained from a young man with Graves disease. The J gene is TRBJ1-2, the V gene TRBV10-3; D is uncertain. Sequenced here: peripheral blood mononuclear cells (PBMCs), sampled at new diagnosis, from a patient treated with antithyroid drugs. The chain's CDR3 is CAIRDISGPRLSGYTF. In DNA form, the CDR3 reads TGTGCCATCAGAGATATTTCCGGGCCCAGACTTTCTGGCTACACCTTC.